Sequencing of this TCR beta chain was carried out in a study of blood T cell repertoires in COVID-19. Overall study: Researchers got acute and convalescent COVID-19 samples from the United States, Italy and Spain. Nucleic acid was either cDNA or gDNA, and it came from T cells, B-cell-depleted T cells, or PBMCs.

Looked up from germline, CDR1 is LGHDT and CDR2 is YNNKEL (reference sequence). V dropped 3 bases and J dropped 13 bases, with 12 bases sitting between them. The CDR3 totals 12 residues. Per the study methods: Amplification from reference gene primers served as the basis for estimated nucleated cell counts. Clones were read by immunoSEQ multiplex PCR, and TCRdb kept only the in-frame ones, dropping some. V, J and clone size derive from that table, while D and trimming were established from the DNA sequence. The sample has roughly 380,000 clones; approximately 81% are singletons. The chain uses TRBV3-1 (or the pseudogene TRBV3-2) and TRBJ1-4; TRBD1 might be the D (6 bases). The sample consisted of peripheral blood. This sequence was found in a woman younger than 30 with acute or convalescent COVID-19. CDR3 amino acids: CASSHRDIGLFF. In DNA form, the CDR3 reads TGTGCCAGCAGCCACAGGGACATAGGACTGTTTTTT.